This entry lists 23 T cell receptor beta chains sequenced from one sample in a study of cytomegalovirus exposure and HLA in healthy donors. The study ran its PCR with 60 Vbeta and 13 Jbeta primers. Sequencing used immunoSEQ multiplex PCR; TCRdb keeps in-frame clones, though not all of them. Found here are some 130,000 clones; the top ten clones hold approximately 1.6%. Sequences were obtained from PBMCs. The receptors were sampled from a man aged 18-30 years in good health and CMV-seronegative.

As DNA, the CDR3 is TGTGCCATCAGTGAGTCCGGACAGGCAAAACTGTTTTTT. Translated, it gives CAISESGQAKLFF. This chain uses TRBV10-3 with TRBJ1-4; 7 nucleotides align to TRBD1. Germline V gives CDR1 ENHRY, CDR2 SYGVKD. The CDR3 consists of 13 residues. J gave up 10 bases and V 0 bases, and 2 bases lay outside the gene matches.

As DNA, the CDR3 is TGTGCCAGTAGTCAAAGACAGGGGGGGAACGAAAAACTGTTTTTT. Its translation: CASSQRQGGNEKLFF. The rearrangement joins TRBV19 to TRBJ1-4; 9 bases are a match to TRBD1. V lost 5 bases to trimming and J lost 8 bases; unmatched junction nucleotides: 9. Per the germline V gene, CDR1 is LNHDA and CDR2 is SQIVND (reference sequence). The CDR3 extends over 15 amino acids.

The DNA for the CDR3 is TGTGCCAGCAGTCCACTAGCGGGGGGATCCGGGGAGCTGTTTTTT. It translates to CASSPLAGGSGELFF. The V call is TRBV7-3, the J call TRBJ2-2, with 12 nucleotides matching TRBD2. Trimming at V came to 6 bases and at J to 6 bases, leaving 5 bases not matched to a gene. The CDR3 contains 15 residues. Germline CDR1 is SGHTA and CDR2 is FQGTGA.

The chain employs TRBV27 and TRBJ2-3, with D tentatively TRBD2 (6 bases). The germline V gene has CDR1 MNHEY and CDR2 SMNVEV (reference sequence). The CDR3 covers 13 residues. With 5 bases removed from V and 3 bases from J, the gap between germline ends came to 9 bases. The CDR3: CASSPAGTDTQYF. In DNA, the CDR3 is TGTGCCAGCAGTCCCGCGGGGACAGATACGCAGTATTTT.

J is TRBJ1-5 and V is TRBV4-1; no definite D call. With 5 bases removed from V and 6 bases from J, the gap between germline ends came to 17 bases. CDR3 size: 15 residues. Germline V gene sequence: CDR1 MGHRA, CDR2 YSYEKL. CDR3 sequence (DNA): TGCGCCAGCAGCTCTTACCGGGGTAAGGGTCAGCCCCAGCATTTT. This sequence encodes CASSSYRGKGQPQHF.

The V and J genes are TRBV30 and TRBJ1-2; possible D gene TRBD1, 6 bases. The length of the CDR3 is 15 residues. V lost 0 bases, J lost 4 bases, and 15 bases lay in between. The germline V gene encodes CDR1 GTSNPN and CDR2 SVGIG (reference sequence). CDR3 bases: TGTGCCTGGAGTGTATCGACAGGCGGATTCTATGGCTACACCTTC. This sequence encodes CAWSVSTGGFYGYTF.

The V gene is TRBV9, the J gene TRBJ1-1; TRBD1 matches 9 bases. Trimming at V came to 4 bases and at J to 4 bases, leaving 8 bases not matched to a gene. Looked up from germline, CDR1 is SGDLS and CDR2 is YYNGEE. This CDR3 is built from 15 residues. The CDR3 sequence: CASSPRDRAVTEAFF. The CDR3 nucleotides read TGTGCCAGCAGCCCCCGGGACAGGGCGGTCACTGAAGCTTTCTTT.

The J gene is TRBJ1-6, the V gene TRBV7-3, with TRBD1 identical over 9 bases. Looked up from germline, CDR1 is SGHTA and CDR2 is FQGTGA. This CDR3 comprises 14 residues. V lost 5 bases to trimming and J lost 10 bases; unmatched junction nucleotides: 6. The CDR3 DNA sequence: TGTGCCAGCAGCCTAGACAGGGGGTCGTCACCCCTCCACTTT. Amino acid sequence: CASSLDRGSSPLHF.

The chain links TRBV10-3 to TRBJ2-7; possible D gene TRBD1, 5 bases. V was trimmed by 2 bases and J by 9 bases, leaving 14 bases between them. The germline CDR1 and CDR2 sequences are ENHRY and SYGVKD. This CDR3 spans 13 amino acids. In DNA, the CDR3 is TGTGCCATCAGTGAGAGGATGGGGCACGGGCAGTACTTC. Translated: CAISERMGHGQYF.

The chain employs TRBV19 and TRBJ1-2; tentatively, D is TRBD1 (6 bases). The CDR3 totals 15 residues. Deletions cut 5 bases from V and 0 bases from J, with 13 bases between. The germline V gene encodes CDR1 LNHDA and CDR2 SQIVND (reference sequence). This chain's CDR3 is CASSLFTGTNYGYTF. CDR3 sequence (DNA): TGTGCCAGTAGTCTCTTTACAGGGACTAACTATGGCTACACCTTC.

The gene calls are TRBV11-3 and TRBJ1-2, with a possible D match to TRBD1 (6 bases). Trimming left V 5 bases short and J 7 bases short, with 23 bases between. The CDR3 covers 16 residues. Germline CDR1 reads SGHNT; CDR2 reads YENEEA. CDR3 coding DNA: TGTGCCAGCAGCGCGCAAGGACGATCAGGGGCGGCTGGCTACACCTTC. Translating it yields CASSAQGRSGAAGYTF. The entire variable domain, with the rest obtained from reference TRBV11-3 and TRBJ1-2, is as follows: EAGVVQSPRYKIIEKKQPVAFWCNPISGHNTLYWYLQNLGQGPELLIRYENEEAVDDSQLPKDRFSAERLKGVDSTLKIQPAELGDSAVYLCASSAQGRSGAAGYTFGSGTRLTVV.

The chain recombines TRBV28 with TRBJ1-2, with D unresolved. V lost 6 bases, J lost 5 bases, and 19 bases lay in between. Germline CDR1 MDHEN, CDR2 SYDVKM. The CDR3 loop spans 15 amino acids. The CDR3, as DNA: TGTGCCAGCAGCACCCCACGAAGAGACTCGTATGGCTACACCTTC. Its translation: CASSTPRRDSYGYTF.

The chain combines TRBV27 with TRBJ1-1; D is ambiguous. CDR3 length: 15 amino acids. The germline V gene has CDR1 MNHEY and CDR2 SMNVEV (reference sequence). Trimming left V 8 bases short and J 2 bases short, with 18 bases between. The CDR3 protein is CASRKERQRNTEAFF. The CDR3 DNA follows: TGTGCCAGCCGCAAAGAACGGCAGCGAAACACTGAAGCTTTCTTT.

J is TRBJ1-4 and V is TRBV19; 8 positions match TRBD1. The germline V gene encodes CDR1 LNHDA and CDR2 SQIVND (reference sequence). V dropped 5 bases and J dropped 6; count of bases not matched to a gene: 8. The CDR3 is 15 amino acids. CDR3 region: CASSVSGGRDEKLFF. The CDR3 DNA sequence: TGTGCCAGTAGTGTTTCAGGGGGCCGGGATGAAAAACTGTTTTTT.

The rearrangement uses TRBV29-1 and TRBJ2-3; the match to TRBD2 covers 13 bases. The CDR3 runs 15 residues. V lost 7 bases, J lost 3 bases, and 7 bases stayed unmatched. Per germline, CDR1 SQVTM and CDR2 ANQGSEA. The CDR3 DNA reads TGCAGCGACGGGACTAGCGGGACTCCAACAGATACGCAGTATTTT. Translated: CSDGTSGTPTDTQYF.

V is TRBV19 and J is TRBJ1-5, with D perhaps matching TRBD1 (6 bases). Trimming took 5 bases from V and 4 from J, leaving 9 bases between them. The V gene's germline CDR1 is LNHDA and CDR2 SQIVND (reference sequence). The CDR3 has 13 residues. CDR3 sequence reads: CASSPDRNQPQHF. CDR3 DNA sequence: TGTGCCAGTAGTCCGGACAGAAATCAGCCCCAGCATTTT.

The chain joins TRBV28 to TRBJ1-5; 9 nucleotides align to TRBD1. The CDR3 consists of 14 residues. V dropped 6 bases and J dropped 5; count of bases not matched to a gene: 5. Germline assignment: CDR1 MDHEN and CDR2 SYDVKM. Written as DNA, the CDR3 is TGTGCCAGCAGCCCGGACAGGGGCGATCAGCCCCAGCATTTT. As protein: CASSPDRGDQPQHF.

The chain recombines TRBV7-9 with TRBJ1-6; 8 bases agree with TRBD1. From germline, CDR1 is SEHNR and CDR2 FQNEAQ (reference sequence). V gave up 5 bases and J gave up 8 bases; unmatched junction bases: 11. This CDR3 is 16 amino acids long. The CDR3 DNA sequence: TGTGCCAGCAGCCAACGACAGGGGATGGTTGATTCACCCCTCCACTTT. Protein sequence: CASSQRQGMVDSPLHF.

J is TRBJ2-7 and V is TRBV25-1; D may be TRBD1 (6 bases). The germline gives CDR1 MGHDK, CDR2 SYGVNS. The CDR3 runs 13 residues. The V and J ends lost 8 bases and 3 bases respectively, with 14 bases between them. The CDR3 protein is CASSRRDIYEQYF. In DNA form, the CDR3 reads TGTGCCAGCTCCCGACGGGACATCTACGAGCAGTACTTC.

This chain joins TRBV7-2 and TRBJ2-3; TRBD2 agrees at 7 bases. This CDR3 comprises 13 residues. The trim removed 4 bases at V and 10 bases at J, leaving 8 bases unmatched. Germline assignment: CDR1 SGHTA and CDR2 FQGNSA. The CDR3 DNA reads as TGTGCCAGCAGCTCAGGGCGGGAGAGGGCGCAGTATTTT. Amino acids: CASSSGRERAQYF.

The chain has TRBV9 and TRBJ1-2; D may be TRBD1 (5 bases). V was shortened by 3 bases and J by 3 bases, with 9 bases between the two germline ends. Germline V gene sequence: CDR1 SGDLS, CDR2 YYNGEE. This CDR3 has 13 residues. CDR3 residues: CASSEEGHYGYTF. CDR3 nucleotides: TGTGCCAGCAGCGAGGAGGGACACTATGGCTACACCTTC.

This chain uses TRBV6-5 with TRBJ2-7; 10 bases are shared with TRBD1. Germline-derived CDR1 and CDR2 are MNHEY and SVGAGI. Germline trimming cut 7 bases from V and 2 bases from J; bases unmatched to any gene: 5. This CDR3 comprises 14 residues. CDR3 sequence reads: CASTRDRGAYEQYF. The CDR3 DNA follows: TGTGCCAGCACCAGGGACAGGGGAGCCTACGAGCAGTACTTC.

The V gene is TRBV18, the J gene TRBJ1-1; TRBD1 matches at 7 bases. CDR3 size: 13 residues. Germline V gene lookup returns CDR1 KGHSH and CDR2 LQKENI. V lost 5 bases to trimming and J lost 4 bases; unmatched junction nucleotides: 4. The CDR3 DNA reads as TGTGCCAGCTCAGGGACAGAGGGCACTGAAGCTTTCTTT. Amino acid sequence: CASSGTEGTEAFF.